What follows are 3 T cell receptor beta chains derived from one specimen sequenced in a study of T cells in Graves' hyperthyroidism and ophthalmopathy (dated by TCRdb to about 2019). Library construction relied on multiplex PCR. TCRdb lists the instrument as Illumina HiSeq 2000. Amplification of TCR beta CDR3 regions was carried out from RNA transcripts. For the first round of RT-PCR on the TCR CDR3, the HTBI primer set was used together with the Qiagen OneStep RT-PCR kit. Using fastp trimming at Q25 and MiXCR clonotype assembly, TCRdb reanalyzed the public sequencing data and kept in-frame beta chains. When rows share a CDR3 protein, they turn into one entry using the most common DNA and genes. The sample yields hundreds of thousands of distinct CDR3 sequences; 25% to 30% were counted once. The top ten clonotypes cover about 30% of the sample. The sequenced sample was blood. All receptors derive from a middle-aged man with Graves' hyperthyroidism that later progressed to Graves' ophthalmopathy.

The chain couples TRBV20-1 to TRBJ2-2; TRBD2 matches 9 bases. CDR1 and CDR2 (germline): DFQATT, SNEGSKA (reference sequence). The CDR3 length is 11 residues. V gave up 6 bases and J gave up 11 bases; unmatched junction bases: 4. Written as DNA, the CDR3 is TGCAGTGCCGCGGGGGGGCAAGAGCTGTTTTTT. It encodes CSAAGGQELFF.

At least ten counts were recorded for this clonotype. This chain connects TRBV7-8 to TRBJ2-5; D gene uncertain. CDR3 size: 14 residues. Germline assignment: CDR1 SGHVS and CDR2 FQNEAQ. V shed 4 bases and J shed 5 bases, with 14 bases lying between them. The CDR3 region is CASSSSGYRETQYF. In DNA form, the CDR3 reads TGTGCCAGCAGCTCCTCTGGGTACCGGGAGACCCAGTACTTC.

This chain uses TRBV7-6 with TRBJ2-5; 7 nucleotides align to TRBD2. There are 15 residues in the CDR3. The germline gives CDR1 SGHVS, CDR2 FNYEAQ. J lost 3 bases, V lost 3 bases, and 7 bases had no gene match. The CDR3 here is CASSFSGSGEETQYF. As DNA, the CDR3 is TGTGCCAGCAGCTTCTCCGGGAGCGGGGAAGAGACCCAGTACTTC.